This TCR beta chain is drawn from a study of OX40 agonist ivuxolimab in advanced cancers. Turning to the overall study: Ivuxolimab was an agonistic, fully human IgG2 monoclonal antibody directed against OX40 (CD134), a costimulatory receptor. Intravenous ivuxolimab was administered to patients every 2 weeks at six dose levels: 0.01, 0.1, 0.3, 1.5, 3 and 10 mg/kg. Of the roughly 52 patients in dose escalation, 19 had hepatocellular carcinoma, about 15 had melanoma, 9 had renal cell carcinoma and 9 had head and neck cancer. In the dose-escalation cohort, approximately 82% of patients were male, and the mean age was roughly 60 years with a range of roughly 23 to 79. Patients were allowed to have had prior anti-PD-1, anti-PD-L1 or anti-CTLA-4 therapy, and around two fifths of the dose-escalation patients had been treated with checkpoint inhibitors. Partial responses occurred in three dose-escalation patients, of whom one had hepatocellular carcinoma and two had cutaneous melanoma. Peripheral TCRbeta sequencing was intended to test whether TCR sequence diversity was altered and clonal T-cell expansion was caused by ivuxolimab. The paper covers the monotherapy dose-escalation part of the phase I ivuxolimab trial, which included N of about 50 patients.

Patients with autoimmune disease history or receiving systemic immunosuppression were excluded from the trial. Peripheral blood for TCR sequencing was collected from all dose cohorts at baseline, on cycle 4 day 1, and on cycle 7 day 1. Samples came from an open-label, multicenter, first-in-human phase I dose-escalation trial of ivuxolimab. Adults with locally advanced or metastatic melanoma, renal cell carcinoma, hepatocellular carcinoma or head and neck squamous cell carcinoma were enrolled in the trial. Before TCR sequencing, CD4+ T cells and CD8+ T cells from peripheral blood were sorted into separate populations. Genomic DNA was extracted from sorted cells for sequencing of the TCRbeta CDR3 region. The immunoSEQ Assay was used to sequence the TCRbeta CDR3 regions. TCRdb re-hosts the immuneACCESS table, in-frame sequences only. Its copies lack some clones; in the studies checked, an unresolved V gene accounts for under half of them, and the cause for the rest is not known. Here the sample has 40,000 to 55,000 clones; around 89% occur a single time. About a sixth of the sample is in the top ten clones.

What the study reported, not specific to this receptor: The antigen specificity of the peripheral T cells that underwent clonal expansion was not determined. In partial responders in the 0.1-3.0 mg/kg groups, normalized peripheral clonal expansion was found to be among the lowest, especially among CD8+ T cells. At doses of 0.1 to 3.0 mg/kg, clonal expansion of both CD4+ and CD8+ blood T cells was observed from baseline to week 6. Low levels of normalized T-cell clonal expansion were also seen in some nonresponding patients. After ivuxolimab, expanded clones were on average more numerous among CD8+ T cells than among CD4+ T cells.

Points on this clone: Its antigen specificity is not known. Per-base quality was not reported, and no clone a single base away is much larger than it.

Here the sequenced sample was CD4+ or CD8+ T cells sorted from blood, taken in a trial of the OX40 agonist ivuxolimab. The TCR comes from an adult with an advanced solid tumor such as melanoma, head and neck, liver or kidney cancer.

The encoded CDR3 is CASSQGSLKGGGEKLFF. In nucleotide form, the sequence is TGCGCCAGCAGCCAAGGATCGTTAAAGGGGGGGGGTGAAAAACTGTTTTTT. The chain is encoded by TRBV4-1 joined to TRBJ1-4, with a tentative D gene TRBD1 over 6 matching bases. The germline V gene specifies MGHRA as CDR1 and YSYEKL as CDR2. The CDR3 covers 17 residues, taking in both the cysteine and the phenylalanine. The only DNA kept is the CDR3, 51 bases in frame from the first base. V is reduced by 1 base and J by 7 bases, leaving a spacing of 19 bases between them.